Below, one T cell receptor beta chain is given with its context. This specimen comes from a study of blood T cell repertoires in COVID-19. Between the trimmed V and J ends, which lost 5 bases and 0 bases, there was a span of 14 bases. CDR1 and CDR2 from the germline V gene are SGHRS and YFSETQ. This CDR3 contains 16 residues. Profiled with immunoSEQ multiplex PCR; TCRdb holds only in-frame clones, not every one. The sample lists tens of thousands of clones, approximately 82% occurring once. The chain carries TRBV5-1 and TRBJ1-4; no reliable D call. Sequenced: peripheral blood. The source of this sequence is an older man with active or convalescent COVID-19. The CDR3 DNA reads TGCGCCAGCAGTCGGCAATCGACTGCAACTAATGAAAAACTGTTTTTT. Residues: CASSRQSTATNEKLFF.